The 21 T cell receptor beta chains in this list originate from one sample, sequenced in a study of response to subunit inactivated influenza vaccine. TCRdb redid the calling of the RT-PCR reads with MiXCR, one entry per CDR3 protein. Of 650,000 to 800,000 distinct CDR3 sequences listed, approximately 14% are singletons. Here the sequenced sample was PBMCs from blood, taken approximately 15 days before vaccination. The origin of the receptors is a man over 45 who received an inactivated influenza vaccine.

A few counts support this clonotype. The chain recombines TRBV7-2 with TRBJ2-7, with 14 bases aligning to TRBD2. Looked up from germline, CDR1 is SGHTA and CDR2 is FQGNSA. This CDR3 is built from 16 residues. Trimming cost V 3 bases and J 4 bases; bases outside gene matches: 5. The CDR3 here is CASSLEGTSGGYEQYF. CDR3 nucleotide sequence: TGTGCCAGCAGCTTGGAAGGGACTAGCGGGGGATACGAGCAGTACTTC.

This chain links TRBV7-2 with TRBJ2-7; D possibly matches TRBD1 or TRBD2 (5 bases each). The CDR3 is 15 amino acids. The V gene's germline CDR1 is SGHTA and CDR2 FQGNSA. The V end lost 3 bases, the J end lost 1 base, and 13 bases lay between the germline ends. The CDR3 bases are TGTGCCAGCAGCTTCGCAGGGACGCGGTCCTACGAGCAGTACTTC. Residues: CASSFAGTRSYEQYF.

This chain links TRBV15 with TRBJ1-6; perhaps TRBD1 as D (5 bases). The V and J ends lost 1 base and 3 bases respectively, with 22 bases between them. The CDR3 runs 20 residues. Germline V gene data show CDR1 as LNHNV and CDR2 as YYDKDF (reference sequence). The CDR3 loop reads CATSRGAGGRRKDYNSPLHF. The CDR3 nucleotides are TGTGCCACCAGCAGAGGGGCGGGGGGAAGAAGAAAAGACTATAATTCACCCCTCCACTTT. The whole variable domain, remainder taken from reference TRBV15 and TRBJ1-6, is DAMVIQNPRYQVTQFGKPVTLSCSQTLNHNVMYWYQQKSSQAPKLLFHYYDKDFNNEADTPDNFQSRRPNTSFCFLDIRSPGLGDTAMYLCATSRGAGGRRKDYNSPLHFGNGTRLTVT.

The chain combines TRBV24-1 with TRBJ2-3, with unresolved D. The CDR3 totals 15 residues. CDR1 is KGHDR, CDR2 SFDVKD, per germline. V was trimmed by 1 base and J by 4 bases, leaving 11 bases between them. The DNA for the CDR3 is TGTGCCACCAGTGATTTTGGCAGGTCGGCAGATACGCAGTATTTT. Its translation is CATSDFGRSADTQYF.

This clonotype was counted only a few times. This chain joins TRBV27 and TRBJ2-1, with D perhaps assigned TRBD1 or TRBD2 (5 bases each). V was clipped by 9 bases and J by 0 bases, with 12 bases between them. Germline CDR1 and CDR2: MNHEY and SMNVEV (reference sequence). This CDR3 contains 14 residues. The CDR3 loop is CARRDRSSYNEQFF. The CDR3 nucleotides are TGTGCCAGAAGGGACCGCAGCTCCTACAATGAGCAGTTCTTC.

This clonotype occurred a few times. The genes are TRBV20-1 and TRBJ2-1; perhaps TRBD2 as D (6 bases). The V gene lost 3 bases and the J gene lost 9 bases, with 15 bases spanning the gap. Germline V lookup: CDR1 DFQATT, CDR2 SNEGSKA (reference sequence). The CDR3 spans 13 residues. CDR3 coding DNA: TGCAGTGCTAGTATTCGGCTCGGGGGTGAGCAGTTCTTC. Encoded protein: CSASIRLGGEQFF.

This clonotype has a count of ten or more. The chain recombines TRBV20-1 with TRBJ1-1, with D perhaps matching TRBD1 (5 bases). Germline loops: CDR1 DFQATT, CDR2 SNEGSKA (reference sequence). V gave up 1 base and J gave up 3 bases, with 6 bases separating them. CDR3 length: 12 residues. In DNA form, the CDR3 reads TGCAGTGCTAGAGGGGGGTACACTGAAGCTTTCTTT. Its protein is CSARGGYTEAFF.

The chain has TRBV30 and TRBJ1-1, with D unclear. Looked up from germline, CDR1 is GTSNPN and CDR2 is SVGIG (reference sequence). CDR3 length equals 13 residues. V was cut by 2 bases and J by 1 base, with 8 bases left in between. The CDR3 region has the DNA TGTGCCTGGAGTCCTCAATGGAACACTGAAGCTTTCTTT. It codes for CAWSPQWNTEAFF.

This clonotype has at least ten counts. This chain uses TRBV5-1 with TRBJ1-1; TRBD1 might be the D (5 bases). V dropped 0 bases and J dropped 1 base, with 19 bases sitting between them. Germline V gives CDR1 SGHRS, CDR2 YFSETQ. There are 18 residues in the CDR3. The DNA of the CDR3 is TGCGCCAGCAGCTTGGGCCGGGGCCCGGGATCAGGGAACACTGAAGCTTTCTTT. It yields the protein CASSLGRGPGSGNTEAFF.

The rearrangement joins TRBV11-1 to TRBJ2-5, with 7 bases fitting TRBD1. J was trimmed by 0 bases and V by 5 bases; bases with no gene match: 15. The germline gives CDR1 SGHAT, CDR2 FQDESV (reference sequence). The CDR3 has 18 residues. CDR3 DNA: TGTGCCAGCAGCCAAGACAGGGTTTGGACCGCTAACCAAGAGACCCAGTACTTC. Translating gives CASSQDRVWTANQETQYF.

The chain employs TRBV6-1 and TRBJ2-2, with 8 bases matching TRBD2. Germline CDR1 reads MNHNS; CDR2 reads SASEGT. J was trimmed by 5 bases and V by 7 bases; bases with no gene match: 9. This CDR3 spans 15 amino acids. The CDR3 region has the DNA TGTGCCAGCATGAGGGCGGGAGGAAATACCGGGGAGCTGTTTTTT. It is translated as CASMRAGGNTGELFF.

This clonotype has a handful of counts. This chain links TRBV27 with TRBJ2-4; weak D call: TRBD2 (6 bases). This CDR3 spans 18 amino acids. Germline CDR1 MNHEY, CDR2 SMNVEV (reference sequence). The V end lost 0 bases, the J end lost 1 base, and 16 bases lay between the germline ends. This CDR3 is CASSLSGEDPLAKNIQYF. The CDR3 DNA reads TGTGCCAGCAGTTTATCAGGGGAGGACCCCCTGGCCAAAAACATTCAGTACTTC.

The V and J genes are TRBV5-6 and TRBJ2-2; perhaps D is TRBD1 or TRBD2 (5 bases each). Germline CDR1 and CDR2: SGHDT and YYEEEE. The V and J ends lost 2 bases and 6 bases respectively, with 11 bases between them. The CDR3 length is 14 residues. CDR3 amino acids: CASSFFLGAGELFF. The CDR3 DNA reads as TGTGCCAGCAGCTTTTTCCTGGGGGCCGGGGAGCTGTTTTTT.

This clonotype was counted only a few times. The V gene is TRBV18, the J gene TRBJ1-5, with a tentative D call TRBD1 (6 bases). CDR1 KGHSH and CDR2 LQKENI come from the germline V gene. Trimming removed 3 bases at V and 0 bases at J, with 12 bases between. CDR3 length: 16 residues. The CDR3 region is CASSPRGTGSNQPQHF. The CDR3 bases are TGTGCCAGCTCACCGAGGGGGACCGGTAGCAATCAGCCCCAGCATTTT.

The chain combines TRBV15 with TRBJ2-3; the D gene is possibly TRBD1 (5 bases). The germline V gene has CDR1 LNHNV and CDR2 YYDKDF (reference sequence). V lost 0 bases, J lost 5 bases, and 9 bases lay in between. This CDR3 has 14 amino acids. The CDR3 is CATSRDRVQDTQYF. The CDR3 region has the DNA TGTGCCACCAGCAGAGACAGGGTACAAGATACGCAGTATTTT.

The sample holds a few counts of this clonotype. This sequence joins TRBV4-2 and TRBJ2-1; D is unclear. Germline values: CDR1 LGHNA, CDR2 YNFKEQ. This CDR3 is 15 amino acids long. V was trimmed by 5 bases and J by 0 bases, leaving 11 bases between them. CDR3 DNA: TGTGCCAGCAGCTCCGGGCGGAGCTCCTACAATGAGCAGTTCTTC. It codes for CASSSGRSSYNEQFF.

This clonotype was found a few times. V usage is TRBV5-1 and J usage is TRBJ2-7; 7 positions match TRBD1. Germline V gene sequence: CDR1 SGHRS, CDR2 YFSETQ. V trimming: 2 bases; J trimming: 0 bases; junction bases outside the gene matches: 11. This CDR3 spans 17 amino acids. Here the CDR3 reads CASSLSTGTVTSYEQYF. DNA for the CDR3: TGCGCCAGCAGCTTATCAACCGGGACAGTGACCTCCTACGAGCAGTACTTC.

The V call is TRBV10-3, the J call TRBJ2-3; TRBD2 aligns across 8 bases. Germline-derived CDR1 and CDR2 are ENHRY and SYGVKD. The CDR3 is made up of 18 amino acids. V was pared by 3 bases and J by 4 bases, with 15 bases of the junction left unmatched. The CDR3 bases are TGTGCCATCAGTGATTTTCTAGCGGGTTCCTCGGGGTCAGATACGCAGTATTTT. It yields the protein CAISDFLAGSSGSDTQYF.

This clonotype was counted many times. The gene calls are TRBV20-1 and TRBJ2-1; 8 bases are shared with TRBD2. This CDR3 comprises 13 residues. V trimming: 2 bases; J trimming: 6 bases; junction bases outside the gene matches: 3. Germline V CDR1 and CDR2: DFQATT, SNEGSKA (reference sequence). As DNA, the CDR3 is TGCAGTGCTAGATCGGGAGGGCGCAATGAGCAGTTCTTC. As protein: CSARSGGRNEQFF.

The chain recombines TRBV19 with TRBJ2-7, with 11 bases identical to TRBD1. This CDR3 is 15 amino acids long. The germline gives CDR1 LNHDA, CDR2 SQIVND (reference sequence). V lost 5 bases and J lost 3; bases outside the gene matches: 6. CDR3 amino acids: CASSASGTGGYEQYF. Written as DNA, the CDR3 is TGTGCCAGTAGTGCTTCCGGGACAGGGGGCTACGAGCAGTACTTC.

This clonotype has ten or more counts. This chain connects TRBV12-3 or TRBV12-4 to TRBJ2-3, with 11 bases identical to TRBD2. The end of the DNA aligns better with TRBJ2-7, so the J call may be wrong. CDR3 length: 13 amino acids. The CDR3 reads CASSFSGRDTQYF. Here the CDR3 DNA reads TGTGCCAGCAGTTTTAGCGGGAGGGACACGCAGTACTTC.